These 30 T cell receptor beta chains share one sample of origin, sequenced in a study of identical twins (dated by TCRdb to 2016 to 2017). The library relied on 5' RACE. TCRdb lists the instrument as Illumina HiSeq 2000. TCRdb reran the public reads through fastp at Q25 and MiXCR, keeping productive beta chains. Rows with one shared CDR3 protein collapse into an entry with the most common genes and DNA. The sample includes fewer than 250,000 distinct CDR3 sequences, with 7.5% observed a single time. Just under 2% of the sample is held by the ten biggest clonotypes. These same data were also listed under a study on yellow fever vaccine responses in identical twins.

Material: memory (CD45RO+) T cells sorted from blood. What the cell subset or site label conveys for this sample: CD45RO+ enriched T cells. The receptors stem from a woman aged 18-29 years in good health.

J is TRBJ1-6 and V is TRBV27, with 7 bases that match TRBD1. Germline trimming cut 8 bases from V and 7 bases from J; bases unmatched to any gene: 2. Germline V gene sequence: CDR1 MNHEY, CDR2 SMNVEV (reference sequence). This CDR3 has 12 residues. The CDR3 coding sequence is TGTGCCAGCCAACAGGGGAATTCACCCCTCCACTTT. This sequence encodes CASQQGNSPLHF.

This clonotype has ten or more counts. The CDR3 loop reads CSVDRGLIGGYTF. In nucleotides, the CDR3 is TGCAGCGTTGACAGGGGGCTAATAGGTGGCTACACCTTC. This sequence joins TRBV29-1 and TRBJ1-2; 8 bases match TRBD1. This CDR3 has 13 amino acids. J gave up 7 bases and V 3 bases, and 7 bases lay outside the gene matches. The germline gives CDR1 SQVTM, CDR2 ANQGSEA.

This chain joins TRBV6-2 or TRBV6-3 and TRBJ2-2; 8 positions match TRBD1. This CDR3 is 15 amino acids long. CDR1 is MNHEY and CDR2 is SVGEGT in the germline V gene. V shed 5 bases and J 4 bases; nucleotides not matched to a gene: 6. The CDR3 bases are TGTGCCAGCAGTAGCACAGGGGGGAGCACCGGGGAGCTGTTTTTT. Translation: CASSSTGGSTGELFF.

This clonotype was picked up many times. The V and J genes are TRBV7-2 and TRBJ2-7, with D uncertain. This CDR3 is built from 14 residues. Germline CDR1 and CDR2: SGHTA and FQGNSA. V lost 2 bases and J lost 2, with 10 bases in between. This CDR3 is CASSLRSGTYEQYF. CDR3 in DNA: TGTGCCAGCAGCTTACGATCTGGGACCTACGAGCAGTACTTC.

This clonotype was seen only a few times. V gene TRBV28 combines with J gene TRBJ2-6; D call uncertain. CDR1 and CDR2 (germline): MDHEN, SYDVKM. The V and J ends lost 5 bases and 2 bases respectively, with 1 base between them. The CDR3 has 12 amino acids. CDR3 region: CASSPGANVLTF. In nucleotides, the CDR3 is TGTGCCAGCAGTCCTGGGGCCAACGTCCTGACTTTC.

This clonotype was seen more than once but under ten times. The V gene is TRBV27, the J gene TRBJ2-7; TRBD2 agrees at 13 bases. Germline V lookup: CDR1 MNHEY, CDR2 SMNVEV (reference sequence). The CDR3 consists of 16 residues. The trim removed 0 bases at V and 6 bases at J, leaving 5 bases unmatched. As DNA, the CDR3 is TGTGCCAGCAGTTTATCTGTGACTAGCGGGAGGAGCGAGCAGTACTTC. Amino acid sequence: CASSLSVTSGRSEQYF.

This clonotype was seen many times. The chain carries TRBV3-1 and TRBJ2-2, with D maybe TRBD2 (5 bases). The CDR3 covers 14 residues. Germline loops: CDR1 LGHDT, CDR2 YNNKEL (reference sequence). V dropped 2 bases and J dropped 7 bases, with 11 bases sitting between them. The CDR3 is CASSQPQAGGELFF. The CDR3, as DNA: TGTGCCAGCAGCCAACCTCAGGCGGGCGGGGAGCTGTTTTTT.

This clonotype was seen only a few times. The gene calls are TRBV6-5 and TRBJ1-2; 7 nucleotides match TRBD1. Germline CDR1 and CDR2: MNHEY and SVGAGI. This CDR3 has 14 amino acids. J lost 7 bases, V lost 4 bases, and 9 bases had no gene match. The CDR3 spells CASSFTGEQAGYTF. In nucleotides, the CDR3 is TGTGCCAGCAGTTTTACAGGGGAGCAAGCTGGCTACACCTTC.

This clonotype was recorded at least ten times. This chain joins TRBV5-1 and TRBJ2-5; 9 positions match TRBD2. The ends lost 2 bases at V and 2 bases at J; junction bases unmatched: 7. There are 16 residues in the CDR3. Germline CDR1 reads SGHRS; CDR2 reads YFSETQ. The CDR3 protein is CASSFTAGGPQETQYF. As DNA, the CDR3 is TGCGCCAGCAGCTTCACAGCGGGAGGCCCTCAAGAGACCCAGTACTTC.

This clonotype has a handful of counts. This rearrangement joins TRBV20-1 to TRBJ2-5; perhaps TRBD2 as D (6 bases). The CDR3 is made up of 13 amino acids. V dropped 6 bases and J dropped 3 bases, with 14 bases sitting between them. CDR1 is DFQATT, CDR2 SNEGSKA, per germline (reference sequence). The CDR3 DNA reads TGCAGTGCCCCGGGACTGAGAAAAGAGACCCAGTACTTC. Translated: CSAPGLRKETQYF.

The chain uses TRBV6-1 and TRBJ1-5; D gene ambiguous. V was pared by 0 bases and J by 4 bases, with 13 bases between. Germline lookup yields CDR1 MNHNS and CDR2 SASEGT. This CDR3 is 16 amino acids long. The CDR3 protein is CASSEASNSPNQPQHF. As DNA, the CDR3 is TGTGCCAGCAGTGAAGCGTCGAACAGCCCTAATCAGCCCCAGCATTTT.

This clonotype was observed at least ten times. This sequence joins TRBV29-1 and TRBJ2-1; D possibly uses TRBD1 or TRBD2 (5 bases each). Per the germline V gene, CDR1 is SQVTM and CDR2 is ANQGSEA. The CDR3 is made up of 15 amino acids. Between the trimmed V and J ends, which lost 6 bases and 0 bases, there was a span of 15 bases. CDR3 amino acids: CSVQGTARSYNEQFF. CDR3 DNA: TGCAGCGTCCAAGGGACCGCGCGCTCCTACAATGAGCAGTTCTTC.

Only a few counts were recorded for this clonotype. The CDR3: CASSLAPGTPSYEQYF. Written as DNA, the CDR3 is TGCGCCAGCAGCTTGGCCCCCGGGACGCCATCCTACGAGCAGTACTTC. The chain carries TRBV5-1 and TRBJ2-7, with D possibly being TRBD1 or TRBD2 (5 bases each). Trimming took off 0 bases at V and 1 base at J, with 14 bases between the two ends. The CDR3 spans 16 residues. CDR1 and CDR2 from the germline V gene are SGHRS and YFSETQ.

The J gene is TRBJ2-3, the V gene TRBV7-3; D perhaps matches TRBD2 (7 bases). V was clipped by 6 bases and J by 3 bases, with 22 bases between them. Per germline, CDR1 SGHTA and CDR2 FQGTGA. This CDR3 region has 17 residues. Written as DNA, the CDR3 is TGTGCCAGCAGTTACCAGGGAGGGGGGTTGAGGACAGATACGCAGTATTTT. Translating it yields CASSYQGGGLRTDTQYF.

This clonotype has just a few counts. The V and J genes are TRBV5-6 and TRBJ1-5; tentative D call: TRBD1 (6 bases). The CDR3 runs 13 residues. The V and J ends lost 4 bases and 5 bases respectively, with 10 bases between them. Looked up from germline, CDR1 is SGHDT and CDR2 is YYEEEE. The CDR3 DNA follows: TGTGCCAGCAGCGAACAGGGCTATCAGCCCCAGCATTTT. Translated: CASSEQGYQPQHF.

This clonotype was found a few times. The chain joins TRBV7-2 to TRBJ1-3, with D tentatively TRBD1 (5 bases). The CDR3 length is 15 residues. Trimming removed 3 bases at V and 4 bases at J, with 13 bases between. Germline CDR1 reads SGHTA; CDR2 reads FQGNSA. This chain's CDR3 is CASSFTRGGGNTIYF. Written as DNA, the CDR3 is TGTGCCAGCAGCTTCACGAGGGGCGGGGGAAACACCATATATTTT. Based on the CDR3 plus reference TRBV7-2 and TRBJ1-3, the full variable domain is GAGVSQSPSNKVTEKGKDVELRCDPISGHTALYWYRQSLGQGLEFLIYFQGNSAPDKSGLPSDRFSAERTGGSVSTLTIQRTQQEDSAVYLCASSFTRGGGNTIYFGEGSWLTVV.

This clonotype was seen more than once but under ten times. It may be a read error: a sequence one base away is much more abundant. This chain joins TRBV12-3 or TRBV12-4 and TRBJ2-3; TRBD2 might be the D (7 bases). This CDR3 has 13 amino acids. V gave up 7 bases and J gave up 6 bases, with 14 bases separating them. For the CDR3, the DNA is TGTGCCAGCAAGGACCCGGGGGGCGATACGCAGTATTTT. Protein product: CASKDPGGDTQYF.

This clonotype was seen a few times. This chain uses TRBV5-1 with TRBJ1-1, with D tentatively TRBD1 (6 bases). The length of the CDR3 is 15 residues. V gave up 1 base and J gave up 2 bases, with 12 bases separating them. Germline V CDR1 and CDR2: SGHRS, YFSETQ. Here the CDR3 reads CASSLTWTVNTEAFF. The CDR3 nucleotides read TGCGCCAGCAGCTTGACCTGGACAGTAAACACTGAAGCTTTCTTT.

This clonotype showed up many times. The chain uses TRBV2 and TRBJ2-2; D is possibly TRBD1 (5 bases). This CDR3 is built from 14 residues. V lost 2 bases to trimming and J lost 3 bases, with 7 bases between them. Germline V CDR1 and CDR2: SNHLY, FYNNEI. CDR3 nucleotides: TGTGCCAGCAGTGAACGCAGGGACACCGGGGAGCTGTTTTTT. This encodes CASSERRDTGELFF. Filled out from reference TRBV2 and TRBJ2-2, the complete variable domain reads EPEVTQTPSHQVTQMGQEVILRCVPISNHLYFYWYRQILGQKVEFLVSFYNNEISEKSEIFDDQFSVERPDGSNFTLKIRSTKLEDSAMYFCASSERRDTGELFFGEGSRLTVL.

This clonotype was counted only a few times. One junction end does not reproduce the germline sequence, and a read error may be involved. The chain employs TRBV10-3 and TRBJ2-7; weak D call: TRBD1 (8 bases). CDR1 is ENHRY and CDR2 is SYGVKD in the germline V gene. The CDR3 spans 15 residues. The CDR3 loop is CAMSGGDRTSYEQYF. CDR3 coding DNA: TGTGCCATGAGTGGGGGGGACAGGACTTCCTACGAGCAGTACTTC.

The rearrangement uses TRBV7-2 and TRBJ2-7, with TRBD2 matching 13 bases. This CDR3 region has 16 residues. V trimming: 6 bases; J trimming: 4 bases; junction bases outside the gene matches: 9. Germline V lookup: CDR1 SGHTA, CDR2 FQGNSA. CDR3 DNA sequence: TGTGCCAGCAGTTACGGACTAGCGGGAGAGACGTACGAGCAGTACTTC. Amino acid sequence: CASSYGLAGETYEQYF.

With regard to this clonotype: Since a much larger clone is just one base distant, this may be a read error. The chain couples TRBV20-1 to TRBJ2-7; D tentatively reads TRBD1 or TRBD2 (6 bases each). The tail of the sequence fits TRBJ2-1 better, so the J call may be wrong. The CDR3 is 12 residues long. Germline assignment: CDR1 DFQATT and CDR2 SNEGSKA (reference sequence). The CDR3 DNA reads as TGCAGTGCTCAACGTGGAGGGGGAGAGCAGTTCTTC. The encoded protein is CSAQRGGGEQFF.

This clonotype was found many times. This chain uses TRBV6-2 or TRBV6-3 with TRBJ2-1; 11 bases map to TRBD2. V lost 10 bases and J lost 7; bases outside the gene matches: 9. This CDR3 comprises 14 residues. Germline lookup yields CDR1 MNHEY and CDR2 SVGEGT. CDR3 DNA: TGTGCCACCGGGGATAGCGGGAGGGCAAATGAGCAGTTCTTC. Its translation is CATGDSGRANEQFF.

The chain carries TRBV20-1 and TRBJ2-5; TRBD1 agrees at 9 bases. V was pared by 6 bases and J by 5 bases, with 13 bases of the junction left unmatched. Germline CDR1 is DFQATT and CDR2 is SNEGSKA (reference sequence). CDR3 length: 15 amino acids. CDR3 bases: TGCAGTGCGCTCACCGGGACAGGGATTTTGGAGACCCAGTACTTC. This codes for CSALTGTGILETQYF.

This clonotype was counted ten times or more. The rearrangement joins TRBV7-2 to TRBJ2-3, with unresolved D. CDR3 size: 12 residues. The germline V gene has CDR1 SGHTA and CDR2 FQGNSA. Trimming took off 2 bases at V and 7 bases at J, with 7 bases between the two ends. The CDR3 DNA reads as TGTGCCAGCAGCTTAAACAAAAATACGCAGTATTTT. Residues: CASSLNKNTQYF.

This clonotype has at least ten counts. CDR3 amino acids: CSVDAGDTYNEQFF. CDR3 in DNA: TGCAGCGTTGATGCAGGGGATACCTACAATGAGCAGTTCTTC. The chain is built from TRBV29-1 and TRBJ2-1; a weak D match, TRBD1 (6 bases). Trimming removed 3 bases at V and 2 bases at J, with 11 bases between. CDR1 is SQVTM, CDR2 ANQGSEA, per germline. The CDR3 spans 14 residues.

This clonotype was found a few times. The chain joins TRBV7-2 to TRBJ2-1, with D possibly being TRBD2 (5 bases). V dropped 0 bases and J dropped 6 bases, with 6 bases sitting between them. Per germline, CDR1 SGHTA and CDR2 FQGNSA. There are 13 residues in the CDR3. The CDR3 coding sequence is TGTGCCAGCAGCTTAGCGGGAGTCAATGAGCAGTTCTTC. Amino acid sequence: CASSLAGVNEQFF.

This sequence joins TRBV12-3 or TRBV12-4 and TRBJ2-7; D gene unclear. With 1 base removed from V and 3 bases from J, the gap between germline ends came to 13 bases. The CDR3 is 15 residues long. The CDR3 sequence: CASSLVEGEGYEQYF. In nucleotides, the CDR3 is TGTGCCAGCAGTTTAGTTGAAGGAGAAGGCTACGAGCAGTACTTC.

The rearrangement joins TRBV7-2 to TRBJ2-7; 10 bases fit TRBD1. The CDR3 has 15 amino acids. The ends lost 3 bases at V and 6 bases at J; junction bases unmatched: 8. The germline V gene encodes CDR1 SGHTA and CDR2 FQGNSA. This CDR3 is CASSFTGQGVREQYF. CDR3 nucleotide sequence: TGTGCCAGCAGCTTCACCGGACAGGGGGTTCGCGAGCAGTACTTC.

About this clonotype itself: This may arise from a read error, as a much more abundant clone is one base away. The gene calls are TRBV29-1 and TRBJ2-7; D may be TRBD1 or TRBD2 (5 bases each). This CDR3 spans 17 amino acids. Germline CDR1 SQVTM, CDR2 ANQGSEA. The CDR3: CNVVWGIPFKTYYEQYF. The CDR3 DNA follows: TGCAACGTTGTTTGGGGGATTCCCTTTAAAACATACTACGAGCAGTACTTC.